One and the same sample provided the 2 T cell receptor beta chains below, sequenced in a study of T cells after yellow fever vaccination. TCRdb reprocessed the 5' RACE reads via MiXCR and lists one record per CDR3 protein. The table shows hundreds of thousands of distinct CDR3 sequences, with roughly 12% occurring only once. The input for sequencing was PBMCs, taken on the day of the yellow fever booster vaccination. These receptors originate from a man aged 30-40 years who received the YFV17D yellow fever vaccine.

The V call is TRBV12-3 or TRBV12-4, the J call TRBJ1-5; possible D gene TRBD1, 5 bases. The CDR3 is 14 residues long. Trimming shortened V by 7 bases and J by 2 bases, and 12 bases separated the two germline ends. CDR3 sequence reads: CASTGTEGNQPQHF. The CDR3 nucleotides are TGTGCCAGCACTGGGACTGAGGGCAATCAGCCCCAGCATTTT.

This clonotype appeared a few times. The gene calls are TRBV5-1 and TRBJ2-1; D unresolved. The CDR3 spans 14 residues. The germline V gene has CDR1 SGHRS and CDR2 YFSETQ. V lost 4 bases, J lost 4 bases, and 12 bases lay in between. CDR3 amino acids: CASSPAGIYNEQFF. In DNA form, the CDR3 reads TGCGCCAGCAGCCCCGCCGGTATATACAATGAGCAGTTCTTC.